A single sample gave rise to the 5 T cell receptor beta chains below, sequenced in a study of T cell repertoires in cytomegalovirus infection. Their target antigens are unknown. TCRdb called the reads again in MiXCR, with one record for every CDR3 protein. The table records hundreds of thousands of distinct CDR3 sequences, 33% of them present only once. The input for sequencing was cultured PBMCs, taken from culture after CMV antigen stimulation. These receptor sequences come from a human donor in good health (CMV status not recorded). Some clones in this sample may be carry-over from other donors' samples.

This clonotype was detected only a few times. The V call is TRBV27, the J call TRBJ2-1; TRBD2 aligns across 10 bases. With V trimmed by 2 bases and J by 0 bases, 7 bases remained unmatched. This CDR3 is 18 amino acids long. Germline CDR1 is MNHEY and CDR2 is SMNVEV (reference sequence). CDR3 residues: CASSLGTSASSSYNEQFF. The CDR3 bases are TGTGCCAGCAGTTTAGGGACTAGCGCATCTAGCTCCTACAATGAGCAGTTCTTC.

The V and J genes are TRBV7-6 and TRBJ2-5; D unresolved. CDR1 is SGHVS, CDR2 FNYEAQ, per germline. This CDR3 has 14 amino acids. V lost 2 bases to trimming and J lost 1 base, with 8 bases between them. DNA for the CDR3: TGTGCCAGCAGCTTACAATCGTTCCAAGAGACCCAGTACTTC. Translated: CASSLQSFQETQYF.

The rearrangement joins TRBV4-3 to TRBJ1-2; 9 bases line up with TRBD1. J was trimmed by 3 bases and V by 3 bases; bases with no gene match: 5. The CDR3 has 15 amino acids. Germline V lookup: CDR1 LGHNA, CDR2 YSLEER. The CDR3 nucleotides read TGCGCCAGCAGCCAGGGACAGGGATCTTACTATGGCTACACCTTC. Translated: CASSQGQGSYYGYTF.

The genes are TRBV6-2 or TRBV6-3 and TRBJ1-5; a weak D match, TRBD1 (6 bases). Germline lookup yields CDR1 MNHEY and CDR2 SVGEGT. V lost 5 bases and J 6 bases, leaving 14 bases between the germline ends. This CDR3 has 14 amino acids. The CDR3 here is CASSATGFVQPQHF. CDR3 in DNA: TGTGCCAGCAGTGCTACAGGGTTCGTTCAGCCCCAGCATTTT.

The chain is built from TRBV11-2 and TRBJ2-2; 10 nucleotides line up with TRBD2. V lost 5 bases and J lost 5; bases outside the gene matches: 5. The CDR3 is 15 residues long. Looked up from germline, CDR1 is SGHAT and CDR2 is FQNNGV. CDR3 loop: CASSLLAGWTGELFF. CDR3 bases: TGTGCCAGCAGCCTACTAGCGGGGTGGACCGGGGAGCTGTTTTTT. Filled out from reference TRBV11-2 and TRBJ2-2, the complete variable domain reads EAGVAQSPRYKIIEKRQSVAFWCNPISGHATLYWYQQILGQGPKLLIQFQNNGVVDDSQLPKDRFSAERLKGVDSTLKIQPAKLEDSAVYLCASSLLAGWTGELFFGEGSRLTVL.